One sample yielded the 28 T cell receptor beta chains listed below, sequenced in a study of cytomegalovirus exposure and HLA in healthy donors. A multiplex PCR was run with 60 Vbeta primers and 13 Jbeta primers. Profiled with immunoSEQ multiplex PCR; TCRdb holds only in-frame clones, not every one. The data contain over 100,000 clones, approximately 81% of them singletons. The sequencing sample was made of PBMCs. These receptors came from a young woman in good health and CMV-seropositive.

This chain links TRBV5-4 with TRBJ2-7; D not certain. The germline V and J ends were trimmed by 3 bases and 2 bases, with 6 bases remaining between them. Germline CDR1 is SGHNT and CDR2 is YYREEE (reference sequence). This CDR3 has 12 residues. The CDR3 nucleotides are TGTGCCAGCAGCTGGCAGGCCTACGAGCAGTACTTC. Amino acid sequence: CASSWQAYEQYF.

This clone was seen only once. The chain combines TRBV9 with TRBJ1-1; D is undetermined. In germline, CDR1 is SGDLS, CDR2 YYNGEE. With 4 bases removed from V and 5 bases from J, the gap between germline ends came to 9 bases. This CDR3 has 12 amino acids. CDR3 region: CASSSRGTEAFF. The CDR3 DNA reads TGTGCCAGCAGCTCTCGGGGAACTGAAGCTTTCTTT.

This chain uses TRBV5-4 with TRBJ2-7; D is possibly TRBD2 (5 bases). The CDR3 covers 13 residues. With 4 bases removed from V and 2 bases from J, the gap between germline ends came to 10 bases. Germline-derived CDR1 and CDR2 are SGHNT and YYREEE (reference sequence). CDR3 in DNA: TGTGCCAGCAGCCGGACTTCTACCTACGAGCAGTACTTC. Translated, it gives CASSRTSTYEQYF.

This sequence joins TRBV10-2 and TRBJ2-1; TRBD2 matches at 9 bases. With 4 bases clipped from V and 4 bases from J, the junction kept 5 bases outside the gene matches. Germline CDR1 and CDR2: WSHSY and SAAADI. The CDR3 runs to 15 residues. DNA of the CDR3: TGCGCCAGCAGTGTGGCGGGAGGGCCTTACAATGAGCAGTTCTTC. Protein sequence: CASSVAGGPYNEQFF.

The rearrangement uses TRBV5-1 and TRBJ1-3, with D unclear. Per germline, CDR1 SGHRS and CDR2 YFSETQ. CDR3 length: 14 amino acids. The V and J ends lost 5 bases and 4 bases respectively, with 13 bases between them. The CDR3 region has the DNA TGCGCCAGCAGTTCTACCGTTACGGGAAACACCATATATTTT. This gives the protein CASSSTVTGNTIYF.

CDR3 loop: CASSFPRQGTNEKLFF. CDR3 in DNA: TGTGCCAGCAGCTTCCCTCGACAGGGGACTAATGAAAAACTGTTTTTT. The V gene is TRBV7-2, the J gene TRBJ1-4; 8 bases are shared with TRBD1. V lost 3 bases to trimming and J lost 2 bases; unmatched junction nucleotides: 5. The CDR3 is 16 amino acids. Germline lookup yields CDR1 SGHTA and CDR2 FQGNSA.

The chain employs TRBV4-2 and TRBJ2-3; 7 positions match TRBD2. Germline CDR1 is LGHNA and CDR2 is YNFKEQ. The J segment lost 0 bases and the V segment lost 1 base, leaving 4 bases of the junction unmatched. The CDR3 is made up of 16 amino acids. The CDR3 coding sequence is TGTGCCAGCAGCCAAGGGAGCGGGGCTAGCACAGATACGCAGTATTTT. Amino acid sequence: CASSQGSGASTDTQYF.

The V and J genes are TRBV6-1 and TRBJ1-1, with 10 bases that match TRBD1. There are 15 residues in the CDR3. With 3 bases clipped from V and 6 bases from J, the junction kept 7 bases outside the gene matches. Germline V lookup: CDR1 MNHNS, CDR2 SASEGT. The CDR3 sequence is CASSEPSGQGAEAFF. CDR3 nucleotide sequence: TGTGCCAGCAGTGAGCCTTCTGGACAGGGGGCTGAAGCTTTCTTT.

This clone was counted a few times. This chain uses TRBV6-5 with TRBJ1-4; a possible D gene is TRBD1 (5 bases). There are 12 residues in the CDR3. Germline CDR1 reads MNHEY; CDR2 reads SVGAGI. Trimming shortened V by 0 bases and J by 13 bases, and 9 bases separated the two germline ends. The CDR3 DNA follows: TGTGCCAGCAGTTACTCGAAGGGGATACTGTTTTTT. Translated, it gives CASSYSKGILFF.

This chain links TRBV6-5 with TRBJ2-3, with D maybe TRBD1 (5 bases). V shed 6 bases and J shed 5 bases, with 18 bases lying between them. The CDR3 is 15 amino acids. CDR1 is MNHEY, CDR2 SVGAGI, per germline. CDR3 sequence: CASRTHKGQGDTQYF. The CDR3 DNA follows: TGTGCCAGCAGGACCCACAAGGGGCAAGGAGATACGCAGTATTTT.

The J gene is TRBJ2-3, the V gene TRBV5-8; 9 bases match TRBD2. This CDR3 comprises 13 residues. CDR1 and CDR2 from the germline V gene are SGHTS and YDEGEE. Germline trimming cut 7 bases from V and 1 base from J; bases unmatched to any gene: 1. CDR3 sequence: CASRTSGTDTQYF. CDR3 coding DNA: TGTGCCAGCCGGACTAGCGGCACAGATACGCAGTATTTT.

The chain is built from TRBV9 and TRBJ1-4; D gene uncertain. The CDR3 is 15 amino acids. Trimming stripped 4 bases from V and 6 bases from J, with 16 bases between. In germline, CDR1 is SGDLS, CDR2 YYNGEE. The CDR3 sequence: CASSPDSGLDEKLFF. The DNA for the CDR3 is TGTGCCAGCAGCCCGGACTCCGGGTTGGATGAAAAACTGTTTTTT. The full variable domain, with the rest looked up from reference TRBV9 and TRBJ1-4, is DSGVTQTPKHLITATGQRVTLRCSPRSGDLSVYWYQQSLDQGLQFLIQYYNGEERAKGNILERFSAQQFPDLHSELNLSSLELGDSALYFCASSPDSGLDEKLFFGSGTQLSVL.

The chain combines TRBV5-1 with TRBJ2-7, with D hard to call. The CDR3 consists of 14 residues. V gave up 0 bases and J gave up 1 base, with 8 bases separating them. CDR1 is SGHRS and CDR2 is YFSETQ in the germline V gene. CDR3 sequence reads: CASSLVPESYEQYF. In DNA form, the CDR3 reads TGCGCCAGCAGCTTGGTTCCGGAGTCCTACGAGCAGTACTTC.

The chain's CDR3 is CASSQDRGAANYGYTF. The CDR3 DNA is TGTGCCAGCAGCCAAGACAGGGGAGCAGCTAACTATGGCTACACCTTC. The chain recombines TRBV14 with TRBJ1-2; the D gene is possibly TRBD1 (6 bases). The germline gives CDR1 SGHDN, CDR2 FVKESK. The V and J ends lost 0 bases and 0 bases respectively, with 11 bases between them. The CDR3 has 16 amino acids.

The table lists this clone with a few counts. This rearrangement joins TRBV6-5 to TRBJ2-3; D unresolved. Trimming left V 8 bases short and J 2 bases short, with 11 bases between. Per the germline V gene, CDR1 is MNHEY and CDR2 is SVGAGI. The CDR3 is 13 amino acids. The CDR3 DNA reads as TGTGCCAGCGAATCTATCAACACAGATACGCAGTATTTT. Protein product: CASESINTDTQYF.

The chain's CDR3 is CASSPPGQGIVGEKLFF. The CDR3 region has the DNA TGTGCCAGCTCACCACCGGGACAGGGGATAGTAGGTGAAAAACTGTTTTTT. This chain uses TRBV18 with TRBJ1-4, with 10 bases matching TRBD1. CDR3 size: 17 residues. V dropped 0 bases and J dropped 7; count of bases not matched to a gene: 8. From germline, CDR1 is KGHSH and CDR2 LQKENI.

The rearrangement links TRBV2 to TRBJ1-4; no clear D gene. This CDR3 has 18 amino acids. The V end lost 5 bases, the J end lost 3 bases, and 22 bases lay between the germline ends. Germline V lookup: CDR1 SNHLY, CDR2 FYNNEI. CDR3 nucleotides: TGTGCCAGCAGTAAAACTTTTCTCTTTCATGACTCTAATGAAAAACTGTTTTTT. It is translated as CASSKTFLFHDSNEKLFF.

The chain uses TRBV7-2 and TRBJ2-1; a possible D gene is TRBD2 (5 bases). Germline V CDR1 and CDR2: SGHTA, FQGNSA. The ends were cut back, 4 bases at V and 7 bases at J, with 17 bases in the middle. The CDR3 spans 15 residues. The CDR3 DNA sequence: TGTGCCAGCAGCTCCGCCGCGGACGGCGGGAATGAGCAGTTCTTC. Amino acids: CASSSAADGGNEQFF.

V and J are TRBV9 and TRBJ1-1, with a weak D call TRBD1 (6 bases). CDR1 and CDR2 from the germline V gene are SGDLS and YYNGEE. Trimming stripped 4 bases from V and 1 base from J, with 14 bases between. There are 15 residues in the CDR3. Here the CDR3 reads CASSSRTDRNTEAFF. As DNA, the CDR3 is TGTGCCAGCAGCTCCCGGACGGACAGGAACACTGAAGCTTTCTTT.

The chain couples TRBV23-1 to TRBJ1-2; weak D call: TRBD1 (6 bases). TRBV23-1 has ORF status, its function being uncertain. V lost 2 bases to trimming and J lost 4 bases, with 14 bases between them. This CDR3 comprises 15 residues. The CDR3 coding sequence is TGCGCCAGCAGTCAACGAGGAACAGGGTTCTATGGCTACACCTTC. Its translation: CASSQRGTGFYGYTF.

The genes are TRBV7-2 and TRBJ1-1; the match to TRBD1 covers 8 bases. The trim removed 5 bases at V and 4 bases at J, leaving 6 bases unmatched. This CDR3 contains 14 residues. Looked up from germline, CDR1 is SGHTA and CDR2 is FQGNSA. Here the CDR3 reads CASSIRGLGTEAFF. The CDR3 DNA is TGTGCCAGCAGCATCAGGGGGCTGGGCACTGAAGCTTTCTTT.

Only one count was recorded for this clone. The chain is built from TRBV7-9 and TRBJ2-7; a weak D match, TRBD2 (6 bases). The CDR3 spans 12 residues. V lost 2 bases to trimming and J lost 6 bases, with 8 bases between them. Germline V CDR1 and CDR2: SEHNR, FQNEAQ (reference sequence). The CDR3 loop is CASSLPGGEQYF. The CDR3 DNA sequence: TGTGCCAGCAGCTTACCCGGGGGCGAGCAGTACTTC.

This clone was counted only a few times. The J gene is TRBJ2-7, the V gene TRBV7-8; the match to TRBD2 covers 9 bases. The ends lost 5 bases at V and 0 bases at J; junction bases unmatched: 5. The CDR3 is 15 residues long. Germline V gene sequence: CDR1 SGHVS, CDR2 FQNEAQ. The CDR3 coding sequence is TGTGCCAGCAGCGCCAGCGGGAGGAGCTCCTACGAGCAGTACTTC. Its protein is CASSASGRSSYEQYF. Full variable domain (missing parts from reference TRBV7-8 and TRBJ2-7): GAGVSQSPRYKVAKRGQDVALRCDPISGHVSLFWYQQALGQGPEFLTYFQNEAQLDKSGLPSDRFFAERPEGSVSTLKIQRTQQEDSAVYLCASSASGRSSYEQYFGPGTRLTVT.

The chain carries TRBV9 and TRBJ1-2, with TRBD1 matching over 8 bases. Germline V gene data show CDR1 as SGDLS and CDR2 as YYNGEE. This CDR3 has 15 residues. Unmatched junction bases numbered 10, after V lost 4 bases and J lost 5 bases. The DNA for the CDR3 is TGTGCCAGCAGCTCCCGGACAGGGACGGTATATGGCTACACCTTC. As protein: CASSSRTGTVYGYTF. Full variable domain (rest looked up from reference TRBV9 and TRBJ1-2): DSGVTQTPKHLITATGQRVTLRCSPRSGDLSVYWYQQSLDQGLQFLIQYYNGEERAKGNILERFSAQQFPDLHSELNLSSLELGDSALYFCASSSRTGTVYGYTFGSGTRLTVV.

This chain uses TRBV18 with TRBJ2-7, with 12 bases identical to TRBD2. CDR1 and CDR2 (germline): KGHSH, LQKENI. The CDR3 consists of 14 residues. Losses at the gene ends were 3 bases for V and 4 bases for J; bases not matched to a gene: 1. The CDR3 loop reads CASSPGLAGYEQYF. The CDR3 bases are TGTGCCAGCTCACCCGGACTAGCGGGATACGAGCAGTACTTC.

CDR3 region: CASKSRRENTEAFF. CDR3 bases: TGTGCCAGTAAATCTCGGAGGGAGAACACTGAAGCTTTCTTT. The genes are TRBV19 and TRBJ1-1; D is uncertain. This CDR3 contains 14 residues. CDR1 LNHDA and CDR2 SQIVND come from the germline V gene (reference sequence). V was trimmed by 7 bases and J by 1 base, leaving 13 bases between them. Drawing the rest from reference TRBV19 and TRBJ1-1, the complete variable domain is DGGITQSPKYLFRKEGQNVTLSCEQNLNHDAMYWYRQDPGQGLRLIYYSQIVNDFQKGDIAEGYSVSREKKESFPLTVTSAQKNPTAFYLCASKSRRENTEAFFGQGTRLTVV.

This chain uses TRBV30 with TRBJ2-1; no reliable D call. The CDR3 length is 13 residues. Per the germline V gene, CDR1 is GTSNPN and CDR2 is SVGIG (reference sequence). Trimming cost V 0 bases and J 9 bases, with 12 bases left between them. The CDR3 region has the DNA TGTGCCTGGAGTGTACTCCAGTCGGGTGAGCAGTTCTTC. This translates into CAWSVLQSGEQFF.

The chain links TRBV5-4 to TRBJ2-1, with 11 bases fitting TRBD2. After removal of 4 bases from V and 2 bases from J, the junction contained 8 bases not matched to a gene. The CDR3 has 17 residues. Looked up from germline, CDR1 is SGHNT and CDR2 is YYREEE (reference sequence). The CDR3 spells CASSAPGTSGAYNEQFF. DNA for the CDR3: TGTGCCAGCAGCGCTCCCGGGACTAGCGGTGCCTACAATGAGCAGTTCTTC.